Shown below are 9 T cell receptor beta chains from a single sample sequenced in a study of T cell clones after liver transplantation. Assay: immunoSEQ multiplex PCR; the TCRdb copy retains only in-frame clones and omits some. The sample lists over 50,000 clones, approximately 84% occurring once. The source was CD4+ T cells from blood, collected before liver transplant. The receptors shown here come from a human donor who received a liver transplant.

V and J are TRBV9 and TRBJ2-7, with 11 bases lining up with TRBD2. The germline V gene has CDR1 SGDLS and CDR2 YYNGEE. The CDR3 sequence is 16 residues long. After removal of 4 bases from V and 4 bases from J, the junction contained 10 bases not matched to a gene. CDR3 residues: CASSPGLAGLGYEQYF. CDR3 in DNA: TGTGCCAGCAGCCCCGGACTAGCGGGCCTAGGATACGAGCAGTACTTC.

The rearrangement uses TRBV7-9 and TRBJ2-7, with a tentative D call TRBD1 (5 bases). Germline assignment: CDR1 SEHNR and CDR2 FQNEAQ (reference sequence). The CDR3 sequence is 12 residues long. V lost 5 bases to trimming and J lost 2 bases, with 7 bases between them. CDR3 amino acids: CASSGAAYEQYF. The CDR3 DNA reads TGTGCCAGCAGCGGGGCGGCCTACGAGCAGTACTTC.

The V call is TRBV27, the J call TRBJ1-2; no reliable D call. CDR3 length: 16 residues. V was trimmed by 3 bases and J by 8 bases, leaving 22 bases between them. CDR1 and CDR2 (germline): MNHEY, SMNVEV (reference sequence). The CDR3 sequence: CASSFRWGRPIGGYTF. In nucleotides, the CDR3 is TGTGCCAGCAGTTTTCGGTGGGGTCGTCCTATTGGGGGCTACACCTTC.

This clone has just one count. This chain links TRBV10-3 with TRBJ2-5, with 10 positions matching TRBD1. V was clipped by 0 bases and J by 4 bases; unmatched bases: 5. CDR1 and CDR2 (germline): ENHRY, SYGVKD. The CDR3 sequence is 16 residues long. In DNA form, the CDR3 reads TGTGCCATCAGTGAGTCGAGGTGGGACAGGGGAGAGACCCAGTACTTC. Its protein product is CAISESRWDRGETQYF.

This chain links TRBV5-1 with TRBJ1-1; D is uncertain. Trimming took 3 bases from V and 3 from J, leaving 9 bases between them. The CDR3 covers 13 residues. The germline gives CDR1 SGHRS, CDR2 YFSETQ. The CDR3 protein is CASSWSADTEAFF. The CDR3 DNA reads TGCGCCAGCAGCTGGTCGGCTGACACTGAAGCTTTCTTT.

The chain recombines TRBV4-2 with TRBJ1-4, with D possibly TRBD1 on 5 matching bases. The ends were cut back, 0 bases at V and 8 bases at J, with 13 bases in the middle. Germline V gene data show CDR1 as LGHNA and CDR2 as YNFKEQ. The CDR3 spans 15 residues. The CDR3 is CASSQDLQGREKLFF. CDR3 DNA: TGTGCCAGCAGCCAAGATCTCCAGGGACGAGAAAAACTGTTTTTT.

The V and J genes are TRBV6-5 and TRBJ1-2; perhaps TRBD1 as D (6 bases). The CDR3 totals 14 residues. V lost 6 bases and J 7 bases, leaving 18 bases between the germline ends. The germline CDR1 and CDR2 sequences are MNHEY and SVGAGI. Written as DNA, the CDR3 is TGTGCCAGCAGGAATGCGGCAGGGGACCTTGGCTACACCTTC. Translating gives CASRNAAGDLGYTF.

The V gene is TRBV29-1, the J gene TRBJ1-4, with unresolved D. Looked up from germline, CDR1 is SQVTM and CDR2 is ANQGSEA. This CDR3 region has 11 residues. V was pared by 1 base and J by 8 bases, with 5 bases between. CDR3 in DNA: TGCAGCGTTGAAGGCCAGGAAAAACTGTTTTTT. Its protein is CSVEGQEKLFF. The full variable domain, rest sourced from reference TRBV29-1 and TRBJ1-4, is SAVISQKPSRDICQRGTSLTIQCQVDSQVTMMFWYRQQPGQSLTLIATANQGSEATYESGFVIDKFPISRPNLTFSTLTVSNMSPEDSSIYLCSVEGQEKLFFGSGTQLSVL.

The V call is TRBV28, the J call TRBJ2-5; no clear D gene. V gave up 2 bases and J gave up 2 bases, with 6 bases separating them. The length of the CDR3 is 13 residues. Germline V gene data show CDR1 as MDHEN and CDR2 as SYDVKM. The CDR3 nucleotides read TGTGCCAGCAGTTTAACTAAGCAAGAGACCCAGTACTTC. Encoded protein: CASSLTKQETQYF.